This entry lists 2 T cell receptor beta chains sequenced from one sample in a study of graft-versus-host responses after intestinal transplantation. Profiling relied on immunoSEQ multiplex PCR, and the TCRdb table lists in-frame clones only, not all of them. The sample includes just under 30,000 clones, around 80% seen only once; the top ten take around 3.3%. Intraepithelial and lamina propria lymphocytes were isolated from graft specimens. Sequenced material: ileum tissue, taken 98 days after intestinal transplantation. The receptors derive from a human patient who received an intestinal transplant, so some T cells may come from the graft donor.

The chain has TRBV5-1 and TRBJ2-1; TRBD2 matches at 12 bases. V was pared by 4 bases and J by 3 bases, with 5 bases of the junction left unmatched. The CDR3 covers 16 residues. Germline loops: CDR1 SGHRS, CDR2 YFSETQ. The CDR3 spells CASSPTSGGLYNEQFF. In DNA, the CDR3 is TGCGCCAGCAGCCCGACTAGCGGGGGTCTCTACAATGAGCAGTTCTTC. Full variable domain (remainder filled in from reference TRBV5-1 and TRBJ2-1): KAGVTQTPRYLIKTRGQQVTLSCSPISGHRSVSWYQQTPGQGLQFLFEYFSETQRNKGNFPGRFSGRQFSNSRSEMNVSTLELGDSALYLCASSPTSGGLYNEQFFGPGTRLTVL.

The chain carries TRBV6-5 and TRBJ2-3; D gene uncertain. V gave up 10 bases and J gave up 2 bases, with 16 bases separating them. This CDR3 is built from 14 residues. The germline CDR1 and CDR2 sequences are MNHEY and SVGAGI. As DNA, the CDR3 is TGTGCCACCCTACGCGGCTGGACCACAGATACGCAGTATTTT. The encoded protein is CATLRGWTTDTQYF.